This T cell receptor beta chain was profiled in a study of metastatic and nonmetastatic thyroid tumors. Germline V gives CDR1 MDHEN, CDR2 SYDVKM. V was clipped by 3 bases and J by 9 bases; unmatched bases: 8. The CDR3 runs to 15 residues. TCRdb re-called the PCR reads with MiXCR. The data hold about 90,000 clones, with around 9.2% observed a single time. In this sample, this clone turned up many times. Prior to thyroid surgery, none of the patients had received any treatment. This chain uses TRBV28 with TRBJ2-1; 10 nucleotides agree with TRBD1. This clonotype was sampled from a female donor with papillary thyroid cancer or a benign thyroid nodule (not recorded which). Some clones in this sample may be carry-over from other donors' samples. Sequenced material: blood. The CDR3 region has the DNA TGTGCCAGCAGTTTGGGGACAGGGGCCCGGGGTGAGCAGTTCTTC. This translates into CASSLGTGARGEQFF.